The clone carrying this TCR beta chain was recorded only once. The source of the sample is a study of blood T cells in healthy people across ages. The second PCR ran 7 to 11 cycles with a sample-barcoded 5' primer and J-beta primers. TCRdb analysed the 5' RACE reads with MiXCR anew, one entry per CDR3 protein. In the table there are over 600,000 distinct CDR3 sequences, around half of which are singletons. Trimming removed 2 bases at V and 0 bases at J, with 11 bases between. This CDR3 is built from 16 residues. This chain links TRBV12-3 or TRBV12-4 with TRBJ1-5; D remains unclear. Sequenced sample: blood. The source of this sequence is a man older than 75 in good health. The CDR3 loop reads CASSLTSAYSNQPQHF. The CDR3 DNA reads TGTGCCAGCAGTTTAACCTCAGCTTATAGCAATCAGCCCCAGCATTTT.